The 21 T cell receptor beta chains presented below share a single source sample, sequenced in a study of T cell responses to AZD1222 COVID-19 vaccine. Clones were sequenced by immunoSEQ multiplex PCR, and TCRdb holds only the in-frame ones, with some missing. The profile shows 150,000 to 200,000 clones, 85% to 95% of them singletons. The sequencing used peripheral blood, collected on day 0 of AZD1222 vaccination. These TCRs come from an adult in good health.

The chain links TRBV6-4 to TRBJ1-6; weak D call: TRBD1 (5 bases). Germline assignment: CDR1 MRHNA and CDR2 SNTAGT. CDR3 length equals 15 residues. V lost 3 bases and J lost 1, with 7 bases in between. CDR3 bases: TGTGCCAGCAGTGAAGGGGAATCCTATAATTCACCCCTCCACTTT. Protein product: CASSEGESYNSPLHF.

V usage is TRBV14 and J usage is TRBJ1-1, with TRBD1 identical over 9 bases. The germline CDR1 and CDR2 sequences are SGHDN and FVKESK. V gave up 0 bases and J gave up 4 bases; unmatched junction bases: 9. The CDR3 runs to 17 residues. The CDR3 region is CASSQEVGQGLSTEAFF. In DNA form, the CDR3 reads TGTGCCAGCAGCCAAGAAGTAGGACAGGGGTTGAGCACTGAAGCTTTCTTT.

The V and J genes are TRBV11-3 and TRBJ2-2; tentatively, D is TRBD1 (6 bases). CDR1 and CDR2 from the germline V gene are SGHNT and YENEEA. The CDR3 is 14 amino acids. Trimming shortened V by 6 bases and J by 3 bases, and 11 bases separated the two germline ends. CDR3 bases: TGTGCCAGCAGGTTCAGGGGTTACACCGGGGAGCTGTTTTTT. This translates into CASRFRGYTGELFF. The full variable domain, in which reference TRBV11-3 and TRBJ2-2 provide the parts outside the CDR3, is EAGVVQSPRYKIIEKKQPVAFWCNPISGHNTLYWYLQNLGQGPELLIRYENEEAVDDSQLPKDRFSAERLKGVDSTLKIQPAELGDSAVYLCASRFRGYTGELFFGEGSRLTVL.

The CDR3 DNA reads as TGTGCCAGCAGTTTGCATAGACCAGATAGCTATGGCTACACCTTC. Its translation: CASSLHRPDSYGYTF. V and J are TRBV27 and TRBJ1-2; D is uncertain. The CDR3 totals 15 residues. Germline CDR1 and CDR2: MNHEY and SMNVEV (reference sequence). V lost 3 bases, J lost 4 bases, and 15 bases lay in between.

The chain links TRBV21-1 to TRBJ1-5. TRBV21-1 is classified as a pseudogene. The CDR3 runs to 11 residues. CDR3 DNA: TGTGCCAGCAGGAGGGATAGTCCCCAGCATTTT. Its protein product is CASRRDSPQHF.

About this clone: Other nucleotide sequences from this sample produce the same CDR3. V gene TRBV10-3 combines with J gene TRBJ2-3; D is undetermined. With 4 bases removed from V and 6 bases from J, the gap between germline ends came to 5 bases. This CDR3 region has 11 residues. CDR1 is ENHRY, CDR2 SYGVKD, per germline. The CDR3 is CAISGADTQYF. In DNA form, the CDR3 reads TGTGCCATCAGTGGGGCGGATACGCAGTATTTT.

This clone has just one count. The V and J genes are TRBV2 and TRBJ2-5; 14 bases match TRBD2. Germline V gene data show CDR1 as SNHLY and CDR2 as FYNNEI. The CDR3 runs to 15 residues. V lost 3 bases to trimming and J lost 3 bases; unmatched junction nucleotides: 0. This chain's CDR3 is CASSEGLAGEETQYF. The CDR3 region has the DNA TGTGCCAGCAGTGAGGGACTAGCGGGAGAAGAGACCCAGTACTTC.

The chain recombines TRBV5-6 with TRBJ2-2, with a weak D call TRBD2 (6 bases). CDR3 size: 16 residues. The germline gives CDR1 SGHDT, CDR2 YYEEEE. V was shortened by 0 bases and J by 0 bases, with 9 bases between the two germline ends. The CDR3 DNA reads TGTGCCAGCAGCTTGGTCGGGAGTGCGAACACCGGGGAGCTGTTTTTT. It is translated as CASSLVGSANTGELFF.

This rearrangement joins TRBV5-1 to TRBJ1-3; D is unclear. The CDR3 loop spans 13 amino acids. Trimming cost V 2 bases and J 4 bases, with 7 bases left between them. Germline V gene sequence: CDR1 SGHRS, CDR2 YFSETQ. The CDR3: CASSLMWGNTIYF. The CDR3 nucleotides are TGCGCCAGCAGCTTAATGTGGGGAAACACCATATATTTT.

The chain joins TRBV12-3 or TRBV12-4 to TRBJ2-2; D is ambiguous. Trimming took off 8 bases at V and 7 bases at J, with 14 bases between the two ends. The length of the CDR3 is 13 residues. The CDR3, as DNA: TGTGCCAGCGTAAAAGGATGGGTCGGGGAGCTGTTTTTT. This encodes CASVKGWVGELFF.

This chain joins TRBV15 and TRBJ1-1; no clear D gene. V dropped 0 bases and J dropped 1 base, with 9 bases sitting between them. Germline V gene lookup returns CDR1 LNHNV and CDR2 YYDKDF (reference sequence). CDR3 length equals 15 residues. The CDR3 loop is CATSRDTGSNTEAFF. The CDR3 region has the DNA TGTGCCACCAGCAGAGACACGGGGTCGAACACTGAAGCTTTCTTT.

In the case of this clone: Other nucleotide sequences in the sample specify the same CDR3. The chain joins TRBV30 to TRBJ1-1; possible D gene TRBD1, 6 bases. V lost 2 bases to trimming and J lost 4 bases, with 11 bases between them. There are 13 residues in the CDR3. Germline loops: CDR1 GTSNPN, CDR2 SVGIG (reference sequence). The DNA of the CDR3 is TGTGCCTGGAGTACTACAGGGAGCACTGAAGCTTTCTTT. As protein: CAWSTTGSTEAFF.

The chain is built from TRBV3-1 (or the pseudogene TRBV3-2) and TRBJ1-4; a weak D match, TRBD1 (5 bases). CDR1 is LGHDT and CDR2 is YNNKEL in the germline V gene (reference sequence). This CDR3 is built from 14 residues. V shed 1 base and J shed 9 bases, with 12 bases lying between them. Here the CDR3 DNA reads TGTGCCAGCAGCCAAGGAGGGGTTATCAAAAAACTGTTTTTT. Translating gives CASSQGGVIKKLFF.

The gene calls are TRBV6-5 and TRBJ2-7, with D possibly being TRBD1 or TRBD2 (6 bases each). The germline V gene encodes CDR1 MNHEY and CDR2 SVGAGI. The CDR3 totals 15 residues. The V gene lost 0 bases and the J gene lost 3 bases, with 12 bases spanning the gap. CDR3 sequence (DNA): TGTGCCAGCAGTTACTCGGGGGGCGCGGTCTACGAGCAGTACTTC. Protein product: CASSYSGGAVYEQYF.

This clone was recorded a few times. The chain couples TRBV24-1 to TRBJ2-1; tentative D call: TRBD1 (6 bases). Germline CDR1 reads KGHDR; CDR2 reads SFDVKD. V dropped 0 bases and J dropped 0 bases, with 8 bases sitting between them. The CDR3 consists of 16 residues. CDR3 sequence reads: CATSDLPGASYNEQFF. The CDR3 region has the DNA TGTGCCACCAGTGATTTGCCAGGGGCCTCCTACAATGAGCAGTTCTTC.

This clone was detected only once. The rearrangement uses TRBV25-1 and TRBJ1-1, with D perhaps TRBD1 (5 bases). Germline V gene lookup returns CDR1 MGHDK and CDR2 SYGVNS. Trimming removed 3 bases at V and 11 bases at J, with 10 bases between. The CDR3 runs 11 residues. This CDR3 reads CASSDGGLAFF. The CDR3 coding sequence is TGTGCCAGCAGTGACGGGGGATTGGCTTTCTTT.

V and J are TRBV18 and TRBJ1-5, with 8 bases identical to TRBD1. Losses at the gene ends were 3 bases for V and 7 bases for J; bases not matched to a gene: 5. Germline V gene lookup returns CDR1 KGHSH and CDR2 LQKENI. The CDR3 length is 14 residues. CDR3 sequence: CASSPSTGVQPQHF. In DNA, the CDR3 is TGTGCCAGCTCACCTTCGACAGGGGTCCAGCCCCAGCATTTT.

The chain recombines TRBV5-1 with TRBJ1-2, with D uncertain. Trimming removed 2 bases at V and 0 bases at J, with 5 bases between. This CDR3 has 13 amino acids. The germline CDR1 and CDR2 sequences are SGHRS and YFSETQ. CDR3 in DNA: TGCGCCAGCAGCTTATCAGCTAACTATGGCTACACCTTC. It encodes CASSLSANYGYTF.

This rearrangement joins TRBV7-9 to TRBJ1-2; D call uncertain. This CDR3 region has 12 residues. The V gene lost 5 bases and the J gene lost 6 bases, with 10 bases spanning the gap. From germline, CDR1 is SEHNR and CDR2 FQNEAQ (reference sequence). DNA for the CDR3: TGTGCCAGCAGCCCCGGCAGTAATGGCTACACCTTC. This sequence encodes CASSPGSNGYTF.

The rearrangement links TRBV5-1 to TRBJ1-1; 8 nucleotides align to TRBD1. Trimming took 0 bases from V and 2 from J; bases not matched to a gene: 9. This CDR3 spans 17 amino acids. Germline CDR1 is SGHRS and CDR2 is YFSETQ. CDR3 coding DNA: TGCGCCAGCAGCTTGGGGTATTCAGGGGGCCCCAACACTGAAGCTTTCTTT. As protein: CASSLGYSGGPNTEAFF.

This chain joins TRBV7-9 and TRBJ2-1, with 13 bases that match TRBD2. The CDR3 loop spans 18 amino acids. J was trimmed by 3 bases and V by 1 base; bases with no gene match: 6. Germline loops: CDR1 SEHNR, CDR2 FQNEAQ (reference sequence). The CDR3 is CASSLVGLAGVGYNEQFF. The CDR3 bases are TGTGCCAGCAGCTTAGTCGGACTAGCGGGAGTTGGCTACAATGAGCAGTTCTTC.